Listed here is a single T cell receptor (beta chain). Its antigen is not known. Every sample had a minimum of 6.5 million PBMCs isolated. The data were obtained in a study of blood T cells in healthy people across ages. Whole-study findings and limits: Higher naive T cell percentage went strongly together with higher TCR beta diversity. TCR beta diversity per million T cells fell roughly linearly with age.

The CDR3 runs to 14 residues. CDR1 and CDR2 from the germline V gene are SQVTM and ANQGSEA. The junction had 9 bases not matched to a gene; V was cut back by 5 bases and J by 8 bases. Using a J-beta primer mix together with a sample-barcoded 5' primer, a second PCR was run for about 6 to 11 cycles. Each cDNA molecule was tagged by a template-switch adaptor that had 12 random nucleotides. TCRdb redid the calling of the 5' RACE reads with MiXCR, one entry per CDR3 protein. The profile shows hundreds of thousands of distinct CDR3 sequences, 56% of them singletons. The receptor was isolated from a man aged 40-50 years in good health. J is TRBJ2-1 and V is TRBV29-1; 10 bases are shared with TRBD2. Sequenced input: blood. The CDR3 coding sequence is TGCAGCGTTCCTACTAGCGGGATGGGGTATGAGCAGTTCTTC. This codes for CSVPTSGMGYEQFF.